These T cell receptor beta chains were read from a single sample in a study of shared clonotypes between healthy human individuals. Clones were read by immunoSEQ multiplex PCR, and TCRdb kept only the in-frame ones, dropping some. The sample lists about 180,000 clones; 85% to 95% were seen once. Sequencing was done on a sample of naive CD4+ T cells sorted from blood. The receptors here all came from a woman aged 30 to 39 in good health. The CDR3 runs from the conserved cysteine through the conserved F or W. Fields, in order: V gene, D gene, J gene, CDR3 DNA, CDR3 protein. D genes are given only for firm matches.

TRBV7-9	-	TRBJ1-2	TGTGCCAGCAGCTTAGTGGGTAGTGGCTACACCTTC	CASSLVGSGYTF
TRBV6-6	TRBD1	TRBJ2-7	TGTGCCAGCAGTGGACAGGACTACGAGCAGTACTTC	CASSGQDYEQYF
TRBV9	-	TRBJ1-5	TGTGCCAGCAGCGTAGCAGGAGGTCAGCCCCAGCATTTT	CASSVAGGQPQHF
TRBV5-1	TRBD1	TRBJ2-6	TGCGCCAGCAGCTTGAGTACAGGGGGCTTTGCTGGGGCCAACGTCCTGACTTTC	CASSLSTGGFAGANVLTF
TRBV5-8	-	TRBJ2-7	TGTGCCAGCAGCTTGGCCCCCGAGTCCTACGAGCAGTACTTC	CASSLAPESYEQYF
TRBV7-2	-	TRBJ2-7	TGTGCCAGCAGCTTAGTATACGGGAGCTCCTACGAGCAGTACTTC	CASSLVYGSSYEQYF
TRBV9	TRBD2	TRBJ2-3	TGTGCCAGCAGCGTACGACCCGGGACTAGCGGGAGGGATACGCAGTATTTT	CASSVRPGTSGRDTQYF
TRBV7-2	-	TRBJ2-7	TGTGCCATCGAGCGATTACTCCCTTACGAGCAGTACTTC	CAIERLLPYEQYF
TRBV6-5	-	TRBJ1-2	TGTGCCAGCAGTTACTCGCACGGGAACTATGGCTACACCTTC	CASSYSHGNYGYTF
TRBV28	TRBD1	TRBJ1-1	TGTGCCAGCAGTTCAGGACAGGGGAAGAACACTGAAGCTTTCTTT	CASSSGQGKNTEAFF
TRBV11-2	-	TRBJ1-1	TGTGCCAGCAGCGATAGGGGGTTGCATAACACTGAAGCTTTCTTT	CASSDRGLHNTEAFF
TRBV30	TRBD1	TRBJ2-5	TGTGCCTGGAGTGGGGACAGACAAGAGACCCAGTACTTC	CAWSGDRQETQYF
TRBV19	-	TRBJ1-1	TGTGCCAGTAGTCTCCTTCGTCCCGGGAACACTGAAGCTTTCTTT	CASSLLRPGNTEAFF
TRBV6-4	-	TRBJ1-1	TGTGCCATACAACGGGGTCAGAGGACTGAAGCTTTCTTT	CAIQRGQRTEAFF
TRBV19	TRBD2	TRBJ2-7	TGTGCCAGTAGTATATTAGCGGGAGTCCCCGAGCAGTACTTC	CASSILAGVPEQYF
TRBV18	TRBD2	TRBJ2-5	TGTGCCAGCTCACCAGAGTCTCGCGGGAGTAGAGGTGAGCAGTACTTC	CASSPESRGSRGEQYF
TRBV23-1	TRBD2	TRBJ2-7	TGCGCCAGCAGTCAATCTACCCAGCGGGGGTCCTACGAGCAGTACTTC	CASSQSTQRGSYEQYF
TRBV27	-	TRBJ2-7	TGTGCCAGCAGTAGGTTTGGGGGACGCGAGCAGTACTTC	CASSRFGGREQYF
TRBV6-1	-	TRBJ1-2	TGTGCCAGCAGTCCGGTTAACTATGGCTACACCTTC	CASSPVNYGYTF
TRBV19	TRBD1	TRBJ1-2	TGTGCCAGTAGTCGGAACAGGGGGTCTGGTGGCTACACCTTC	CASSRNRGSGGYTF
TRBV10-3	TRBD2	TRBJ2-5	TGTGCCATCAGTGAGACGGAGCGGGACGGGACCCAGTACTTC	CAISETERDGTQYF
TRBV6-5	TRBD2	TRBJ2-5	TGTGCCAGCAGTCCCTGGACTAGCGGGAGGGAGACCCAGTACTTC	CASSPWTSGRETQYF
TRBV18	TRBD2	TRBJ2-7	TGTGCCAGCTCACCGAGCTGGAGCGGGAGTTATTCCTACGAGCAGTACTTC	CASSPSWSGSYSYEQYF
TRBV28	-	TRBJ2-7	TGTGCCAGCAGTTTAATCTTGGGTTTAGAGCAGTACTTC	CASSLILGLEQYF